This T cell receptor beta chain was identified in a study of CD8+ T cells in alopecia areata. RNA was extracted and reverse transcribed into cDNA as the sequencing template. Using immunoSEQ multiplex PCR, the repertoire was profiled, and TCRdb retains in-frame clones only, with some absent. The data show 79,000 or so clones, around 67% seen once. Described treatment: oral pan-JAK inhibitor, 5-10 mg twice daily. The sequenced sample was CD8+ T cells sorted from blood, obtained at week 24, from a patient treated with tofacitinib. The source is a human donor with alopecia areata.

CDR3 region: CASSQGTNYGYTF. In DNA form, the CDR3 reads TGCGCCAGCAGCCAGGGAACTAACTATGGCTACACCTTC. V gene TRBV4-1 combines with J gene TRBJ1-2; D gene unclear. V was shortened by 3 bases and J by 0 bases, with 5 bases between the two germline ends. The germline V gene encodes CDR1 MGHRA and CDR2 YSYEKL. The CDR3 extends over 13 amino acids.